A single sample is the source of the 21 T cell receptor beta chains below, sequenced in a study of blood T cell repertoires in COVID-19. Method: immunoSEQ multiplex PCR; TCRdb's copy keeps in-frame clones and lacks some. The sample includes nearly 350,000 clones, 88% of them seen just once. Sequences were obtained from peripheral blood. These TCRs come from a woman in her seventies with COVID-19, enrolled during active disease.

In regard to this clone: Distinct nucleotide sequences in the sample also encode this CDR3. This chain uses TRBV5-1 with TRBJ1-1, with TRBD1 as a possible D gene (5 bases). This CDR3 has 12 residues. Germline V gives CDR1 SGHRS, CDR2 YFSETQ. Between the trimmed V and J ends, which lost 1 base and 5 bases, there was a span of 6 bases. This chain's CDR3 is CASSLTGTEAFF. In nucleotides, the CDR3 is TGCGCCAGCAGCTTGACAGGAACTGAAGCTTTCTTT.

The chain joins TRBV6-5 to TRBJ1-1, with 8 bases lining up with TRBD1. The CDR3 covers 14 residues. Trimming at V came to 7 bases and at J to 7 bases, leaving 11 bases not matched to a gene. From germline, CDR1 is MNHEY and CDR2 SVGAGI. CDR3 protein: CASNILGTGSEAFF. For the CDR3, the DNA is TGTGCCAGCAACATACTTGGGACAGGCAGTGAAGCTTTCTTT.

This chain links TRBV27 with TRBJ1-2, with D perhaps TRBD1 (5 bases). V dropped 7 bases and J dropped 0 bases, with 12 bases sitting between them. The length of the CDR3 is 14 residues. The germline V gene encodes CDR1 MNHEY and CDR2 SMNVEV (reference sequence). This chain's CDR3 is CASMGLRANYGYTF. The CDR3 bases are TGTGCCAGCATGGGACTTAGAGCTAACTATGGCTACACCTTC.

This chain's CDR3 is CATSSPDRGDTGELFF. The DNA of the CDR3 is TGTGCCACCAGTTCCCCCGACAGGGGGGACACCGGGGAGCTGTTTTTT. The chain links TRBV24-1 to TRBJ2-2; TRBD1 agrees at 9 bases. From germline, CDR1 is KGHDR and CDR2 SFDVKD. Trimming cost V 6 bases and J 3 bases; bases outside gene matches: 7. This CDR3 spans 16 amino acids.

The chain is built from TRBV27 and TRBJ1-6, with D possibly TRBD1 on 6 matching bases. The V end lost 3 bases, the J end lost 5 bases, and 11 bases lay between the germline ends. CDR1 and CDR2 from the germline V gene are MNHEY and SMNVEV (reference sequence). The CDR3 spans 15 residues. The CDR3 region has the DNA TGTGCCAGCAGTTTTGGGGGCTTTAATAATTCACCCCTCCACTTT. It is translated as CASSFGGFNNSPLHF.

The chain links TRBV6-5 to TRBJ2-5; 8 bases are a match to TRBD2. The CDR3 spans 13 residues. The trim removed 8 bases at V and 1 base at J, leaving 3 bases unmatched. Germline V gene lookup returns CDR1 MNHEY and CDR2 SVGAGI. The CDR3 DNA sequence: TGTGCCAGCCAGCGGGGGCTCCAAGAGACCCAGTACTTC. Its protein is CASQRGLQETQYF.

The V and J genes are TRBV30 and TRBJ1-2; TRBD1 matches 7 bases. The CDR3 runs to 14 residues. Looked up from germline, CDR1 is GTSNPN and CDR2 is SVGIG (reference sequence). J gave up 7 bases and V 3 bases, and 11 bases lay outside the gene matches. CDR3 DNA: TGTGCCTGGAGCCACATATGGGGGGACAGTGGCTACACCTTC. Protein product: CAWSHIWGDSGYTF.

J is TRBJ1-3 and V is TRBV29-1; D ambiguous. CDR3 length equals 13 residues. V was clipped by 3 bases and J by 1 base, with 7 bases between them. Germline V CDR1 and CDR2: SQVTM, ANQGSEA. The CDR3 nucleotides read TGCAGCGTTGAGCGGATATCTGGAAACACCATATATTTT. It yields the protein CSVERISGNTIYF.

This clone was observed a handful of times. The chain recombines TRBV6-5 with TRBJ1-1, with D hard to call. Germline CDR1 reads MNHEY; CDR2 reads SVGAGI. V was pared by 4 bases and J by 0 bases, with 9 bases between. The CDR3 is made up of 14 amino acids. The CDR3 protein is CASSFGVVNTEAFF. The CDR3 bases are TGTGCCAGCAGTTTCGGGGTGGTGAACACTGAAGCTTTCTTT.

This chain connects TRBV24-1 to TRBJ2-1; D is perhaps TRBD1 (7 bases). The CDR3 sequence is 14 residues long. Trimming took off 9 bases at V and 2 bases at J, with 13 bases between the two ends. CDR1 is KGHDR and CDR2 is SFDVKD in the germline V gene. The CDR3 here is CATAGGGPYNEQFF. The CDR3 DNA follows: TGTGCCACCGCAGGGGGAGGCCCCTACAATGAGCAGTTCTTC.

V gene TRBV7-6 combines with J gene TRBJ1-2, with D possibly matching TRBD1 (5 bases). Germline CDR1 SGHVS, CDR2 FNYEAQ. V lost 1 base to trimming and J lost 8 bases, with 11 bases between them. The CDR3 has 13 amino acids. The CDR3 DNA follows: TGTGCCAGCAGCTTAGGGGGCCTGAGGGGCTACACCTTC. It is translated as CASSLGGLRGYTF. Full variable domain (outside the CDR3, taken from reference TRBV7-6 and TRBJ1-2): GAGVSQSPRYKVTKRGQDVALRCDPISGHVSLYWYRQALGQGPEFLTYFNYEAQQDKSGLPNDRFSAERPEGSISTLTIQRTEQRDSAMYRCASSLGGLRGYTFGSGTRLTVV.

This clone was counted between two and nine times. The J gene is TRBJ1-6, the V gene TRBV2; tentatively, D is TRBD1 (6 bases). The CDR3 runs to 13 residues. With 6 bases removed from V and 4 bases from J, the gap between germline ends came to 7 bases. Per germline, CDR1 SNHLY and CDR2 FYNNEI. CDR3 sequence: CASSGQYNSPLHF. The CDR3 bases are TGTGCCAGCAGCGGACAGTATAATTCACCCCTCCACTTT.

The chain uses TRBV4-3 and TRBJ2-3; 10 nucleotides line up with TRBD2. The CDR3 is 17 amino acids. With 0 bases clipped from V and 5 bases from J, the junction kept 8 bases outside the gene matches. Germline V CDR1 and CDR2: LGHNA, YSLEER. As DNA, the CDR3 is TGCGCCAGCAGCCAAGATGTAGCGGGGGGCCTTCAAGATACGCAGTATTTT. It specifies CASSQDVAGGLQDTQYF.

This clone was observed a single time. Other DNA variants within this sample encode the same CDR3. The gene calls are TRBV27 and TRBJ1-3; D call uncertain. The V end lost 5 bases, the J end lost 0 bases, and 8 bases lay between the germline ends. From germline, CDR1 is MNHEY and CDR2 SMNVEV (reference sequence). CDR3 length equals 14 residues. The CDR3 here is CASSSLSSGNTIYF. The CDR3 DNA is TGTGCCAGCAGTAGTTTGAGCTCTGGAAACACCATATATTTT.

The rearrangement uses TRBV28 and TRBJ1-6; 8 bases are a match to TRBD1. Germline-derived CDR1 and CDR2 are MDHEN and SYDVKM. There are 14 residues in the CDR3. V was clipped by 11 bases and J by 2 bases; unmatched bases: 5. The CDR3 nucleotides read TGTGCCGCCGAACAGGGGGCCTATAATTCACCCCTCCACTTT. Encoded protein: CAAEQGAYNSPLHF.

The rearrangement uses TRBV6-6 and TRBJ2-1; 11 bases are a match to TRBD1. The germline CDR1 and CDR2 sequences are MNHNY and SVGAGI (reference sequence). The ends lost 6 bases at V and 7 bases at J; junction bases unmatched: 5. CDR3 size: 14 residues. The CDR3 nucleotides read TGTGCCAGCAGCCGCGGGACAGGGGGGAATGAGCAGTTCTTC. Protein: CASSRGTGGNEQFF.

The gene calls are TRBV7-9 and TRBJ1-5; perhaps TRBD1 as D (5 bases). Germline V gene lookup returns CDR1 SEHNR and CDR2 FQNEAQ (reference sequence). Deletions cut 5 bases from V and 5 bases from J, with 13 bases between. The CDR3 loop spans 14 amino acids. The CDR3 nucleotides read TGTGCCAGCAGCCCTCCAGGGTTTTATCAGCCCCAGCATTTT. Translation: CASSPPGFYQPQHF.

The chain employs TRBV6-2 or TRBV6-3 and TRBJ2-5; 15 nucleotides align to TRBD2. V lost 2 bases, J lost 2 bases, and 0 bases stayed unmatched. The CDR3 is made up of 16 amino acids. Per the germline V gene, CDR1 is MNHEY and CDR2 is SVGEGT. The CDR3 DNA sequence: TGTGCCAGCAGTTACGGACTAGCGGGGGGGCAAGAGACCCAGTACTTC. As protein: CASSYGLAGGQETQYF.

V usage is TRBV19 and J usage is TRBJ2-5, with D possibly being TRBD1 (5 bases). The CDR3 totals 14 residues. Germline V gene data show CDR1 as LNHDA and CDR2 as SQIVND (reference sequence). V shed 0 bases and J shed 5 bases, with 10 bases lying between them. In nucleotides, the CDR3 is TGTGCCAGTAGTATAGACCCCTCAGGGGAGACCCAGTACTTC. It is translated as CASSIDPSGETQYF. The full variable domain, rest sourced from reference TRBV19 and TRBJ2-5, is DGGITQSPKYLFRKEGQNVTLSCEQNLNHDAMYWYRQDPGQGLRLIYYSQIVNDFQKGDIAEGYSVSREKKESFPLTVTSAQKNPTAFYLCASSIDPSGETQYFGPGTRLLVL.

The J gene is TRBJ2-7, the V gene TRBV29-1; TRBD1 is a possible D gene (5 bases). CDR1 and CDR2 from the germline V gene are SQVTM and ANQGSEA. The length of the CDR3 is 11 residues. V lost 6 bases and J 5 bases, leaving 11 bases between the germline ends. The CDR3 sequence: CSVYRFNEQYF. As DNA, the CDR3 is TGCAGCGTATACAGGTTCAACGAGCAGTACTTC.

The chain is built from TRBV6-5 and TRBJ1-2; D is possibly TRBD1 (5 bases). Between the trimmed V and J ends, which lost 6 bases and 5 bases, there was a span of 16 bases. CDR1 is MNHEY and CDR2 is SVGAGI in the germline V gene. This CDR3 comprises 14 residues. The CDR3 DNA is TGTGCCAGCAGCATGGGGGGGGTAACTTATGGCTACACCTTC. Residues: CASSMGGVTYGYTF.